This T cell receptor beta chain was documented in a study of neurological immune-mediated disorders. TCRdb re-called the 5' RACE reads with MiXCR, one entry per CDR3 protein. The table records 60,000 to 80,000 distinct CDR3 sequences, 4% to 6% of them present only once. Whole-study findings and limits: One cluster of related CDR3 sequences contained, by phylogenetic grouping, the repertoires of 18 of 34 multiple sclerosis patients and formed a possible signature.

The CDR3 runs 15 residues. V lost 6 bases and J lost 2; bases outside the gene matches: 9. Germline V gene sequence: CDR1 DFQATT, CDR2 SNEGSKA (reference sequence). On this clonotype: Its cognate antigen is unknown.

Sequencing was done on a sample of PBMCs. The receptor's source is a woman in her forties or fifties with multiple sclerosis. The V gene is TRBV20-1, the J gene TRBJ1-2; TRBD1 matches at 10 bases. The CDR3 here is CSARTGGGLNYGYTF. As DNA, the CDR3 is TGCAGTGCCAGGACAGGGGGGGGTCTGAACTATGGCTACACCTTC.